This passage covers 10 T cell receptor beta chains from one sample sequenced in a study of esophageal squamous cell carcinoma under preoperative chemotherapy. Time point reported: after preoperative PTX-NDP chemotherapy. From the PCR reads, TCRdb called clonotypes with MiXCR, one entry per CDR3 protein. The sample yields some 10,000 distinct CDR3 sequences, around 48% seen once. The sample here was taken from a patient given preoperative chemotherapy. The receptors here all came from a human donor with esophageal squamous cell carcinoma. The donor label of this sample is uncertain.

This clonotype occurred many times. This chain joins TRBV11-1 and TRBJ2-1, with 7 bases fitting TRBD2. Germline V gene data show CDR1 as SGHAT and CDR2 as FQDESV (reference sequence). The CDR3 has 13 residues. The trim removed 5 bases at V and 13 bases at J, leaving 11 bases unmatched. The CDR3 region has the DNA TGTGCCAGCAGCGTCCTAGCGGAAGAGACCCAGTTCTTC. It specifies CASSVLAEETQFF.

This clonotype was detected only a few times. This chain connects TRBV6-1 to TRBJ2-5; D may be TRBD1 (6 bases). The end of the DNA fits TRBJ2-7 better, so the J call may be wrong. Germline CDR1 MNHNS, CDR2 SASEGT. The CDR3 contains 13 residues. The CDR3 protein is CASRITGTYEQYF. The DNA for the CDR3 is TGTGCCAGCAGGATAACAGGGACCTACGAGCAGTACTTC.

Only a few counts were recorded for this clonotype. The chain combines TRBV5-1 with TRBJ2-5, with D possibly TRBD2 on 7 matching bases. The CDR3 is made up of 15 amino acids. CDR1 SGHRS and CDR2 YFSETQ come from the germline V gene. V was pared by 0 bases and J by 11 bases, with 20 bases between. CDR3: CASSLVGGANNEQYF. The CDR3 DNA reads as TGCGCCAGCAGCTTGGTGGGGGGGGCGAACAATGAGCAGTACTTC.

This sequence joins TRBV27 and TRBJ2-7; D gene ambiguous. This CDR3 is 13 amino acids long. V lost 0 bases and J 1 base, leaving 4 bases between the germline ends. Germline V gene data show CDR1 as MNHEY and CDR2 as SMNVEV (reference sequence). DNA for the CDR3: TGTGCCAGCAGTTTATCGGGATCCTACGAGCAGTACTTC. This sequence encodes CASSLSGSYEQYF.

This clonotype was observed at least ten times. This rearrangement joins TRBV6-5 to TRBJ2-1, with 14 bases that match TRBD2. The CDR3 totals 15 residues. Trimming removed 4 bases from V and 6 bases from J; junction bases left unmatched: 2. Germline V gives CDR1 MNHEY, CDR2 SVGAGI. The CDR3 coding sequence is TGTGCCAGCAGTTCGGGACTAGCGGGAGCCAATGAGCAGTTCTTC. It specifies CASSSGLAGANEQFF.

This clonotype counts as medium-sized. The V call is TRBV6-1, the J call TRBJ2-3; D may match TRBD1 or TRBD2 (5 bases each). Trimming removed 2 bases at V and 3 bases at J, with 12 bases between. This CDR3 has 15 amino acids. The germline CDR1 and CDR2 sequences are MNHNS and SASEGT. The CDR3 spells CASSELKEGTDTQYF. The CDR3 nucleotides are TGTGCCAGCAGTGAACTGAAAGAGGGGACAGATACGCAGTATTTT.

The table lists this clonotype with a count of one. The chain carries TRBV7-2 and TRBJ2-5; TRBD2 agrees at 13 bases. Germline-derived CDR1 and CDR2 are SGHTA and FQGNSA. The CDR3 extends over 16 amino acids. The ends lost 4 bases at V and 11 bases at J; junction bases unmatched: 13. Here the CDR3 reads CASSWSRTSGSYEQYF. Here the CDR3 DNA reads TGTGCCAGCAGCTGGTCCAGGACTAGCGGGAGTTATGAGCAGTACTTC.

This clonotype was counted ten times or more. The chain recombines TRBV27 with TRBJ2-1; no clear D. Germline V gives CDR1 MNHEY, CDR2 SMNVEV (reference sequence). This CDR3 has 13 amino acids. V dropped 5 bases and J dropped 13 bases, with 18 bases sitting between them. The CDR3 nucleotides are TGTGCCAGCAGTCCCTACGCAGAAGAGACCCAGTTCTTC. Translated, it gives CASSPYAEETQFF.

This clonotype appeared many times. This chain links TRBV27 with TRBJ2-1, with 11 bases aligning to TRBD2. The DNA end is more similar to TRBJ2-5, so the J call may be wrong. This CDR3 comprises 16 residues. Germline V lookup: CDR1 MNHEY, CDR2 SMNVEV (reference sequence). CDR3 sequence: CASSSYSGGGGETQYF. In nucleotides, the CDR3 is TGTGCCAGCAGTTCCTATAGCGGGGGGGGGGGAGAGACCCAGTACTTC.

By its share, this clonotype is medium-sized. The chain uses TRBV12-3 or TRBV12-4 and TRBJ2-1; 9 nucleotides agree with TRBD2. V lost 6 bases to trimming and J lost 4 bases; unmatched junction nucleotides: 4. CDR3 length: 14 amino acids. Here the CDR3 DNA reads TGTGCCAGCAGGACTAGCGGATTGTACAATGAGCAGTTCTTC. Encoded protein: CASRTSGLYNEQFF.